Presented here are 26 T cell receptor beta chains from one specimen sequenced in a study of blood T cells in healthy people across ages. A second PCR of 7 to 11 cycles used a sample-barcoded 5' primer and a J-beta primer mix. TCRdb reprocessed the 5' RACE reads with MiXCR, giving one entry per CDR3 protein. The sample lists fewer than 2,000,000 distinct CDR3 sequences; around 35% were seen once. Sequenced: blood. These receptors were collected from a woman aged 30 to 39 in good health.

This clonotype has only a few counts. The CDR3 DNA reads TGTGCCAGCAGTTACTCGACGTACACGGAAAAGTACGAGCAGTACTTC. This translates into CASSYSTYTEKYEQYF. The chain joins TRBV6-6 to TRBJ2-5, with D uncertain. The end of the DNA is better explained by TRBJ2-7, so the J call may be wrong. The CDR3 extends over 16 amino acids. Germline CDR1 is MNHNY and CDR2 is SVGAGI (reference sequence).

The V and J genes are TRBV30 and TRBJ1-2; D uncertain. The germline CDR1 and CDR2 sequences are GTSNPN and SVGIG (reference sequence). V was clipped by 6 bases and J by 5 bases, with 7 bases between them. The CDR3 loop spans 10 amino acids. CDR3 DNA: TGTGCCTGTGACAAATATGGCTACACCTTC. Protein sequence: CACDKYGYTF.

V is TRBV3-1 and J is TRBJ2-5; D possibly matches TRBD1 or TRBD2 (5 bases each). Germline CDR1 and CDR2: LGHDT and YNNKEL (reference sequence). The CDR3 has 16 residues. Trimming removed 0 bases from V and 7 bases from J, with 18 bases in between. The CDR3 sequence: CASSQDPRGHRGTQYF. The CDR3, as DNA: TGTGCCAGCAGCCAAGACCCCCGGGGCCACCGGGGGACCCAGTACTTC.

In this sample, this clonotype turned up a few times. The chain couples TRBV20-1 to TRBJ2-2; TRBD2 agrees at 12 bases. Per the germline V gene, CDR1 is DFQATT and CDR2 is SNEGSKA (reference sequence). V dropped 6 bases and J dropped 5; count of bases not matched to a gene: 13. The CDR3 runs 17 residues. Written as DNA, the CDR3 is TGCAGTGCGAAACCCCTAGCGGGGGGGACGAGAACCGGGGAGCTGTTTTTT. Translating gives CSAKPLAGGTRTGELFF.

There are a few counts of this clonotype. This chain connects TRBV18 to TRBJ2-5; 9 nucleotides agree with TRBD1. V lost 4 bases to trimming and J lost 5 bases; unmatched junction nucleotides: 17. The CDR3 covers 18 residues. Looked up from germline, CDR1 is KGHSH and CDR2 is LQKENI. CDR3 protein: CASSLTGTGSHSGETQYF. DNA of the CDR3: TGTGCCAGCTCACTAACCGGGACAGGGAGTCACTCGGGGGAGACCCAGTACTTC.

V is TRBV7-2 and J is TRBJ2-5, with TRBD2 as a possible D gene (5 bases). The CDR3 is 15 amino acids. The V gene's germline CDR1 is SGHTA and CDR2 FQGNSA. V dropped 3 bases and J dropped 2 bases, with 13 bases sitting between them. The CDR3 coding sequence is TGTGCCAGCAGCTTTTCAGGACGGACTCAAGAGACCCAGTACTTC. Translating it yields CASSFSGRTQETQYF.

The chain uses TRBV10-3 and TRBJ2-2; TRBD1 aligns across 9 bases. Germline values: CDR1 ENHRY, CDR2 SYGVKD. The CDR3 loop spans 16 amino acids. After removal of 3 bases from V and 3 bases from J, the junction contained 5 bases not matched to a gene. CDR3 nucleotide sequence: TGTGCCATCAGTGACTTCGACAGGGGGGACACCGGGGAGCTGTTTTTT. Its translation is CAISDFDRGDTGELFF.

This clonotype was counted many times. The CDR3 DNA reads TGCGCCAGCAGACCTTCCGGGACCCTGCTCAGTGAGCAGTTCTTC. Protein sequence: CASRPSGTLLSEQFF. The chain recombines TRBV4-1 with TRBJ2-1, with D possibly being TRBD1 or TRBD2 (5 bases each). The V end lost 6 bases, the J end lost 9 bases, and 21 bases lay between the germline ends. The CDR3 has 15 residues. Germline V CDR1 and CDR2: MGHRA, YSYEKL.

CDR3 loop: CASTRTLTGANVLTF. CDR3 bases: TGTGCCAGCACAAGGACACTTACTGGGGCCAACGTCCTGACTTTC. The V call is TRBV28, the J call TRBJ2-6; possible D gene TRBD1, 5 bases. Trimming took off 7 bases at V and 2 bases at J, with 12 bases between the two ends. There are 15 residues in the CDR3. The germline gives CDR1 MDHEN, CDR2 SYDVKM.

This clonotype was seen a few times. The V gene is TRBV10-3, the J gene TRBJ1-2; 12 bases line up with TRBD1. V was clipped by 8 bases and J by 4 bases; unmatched bases: 11. There are 16 residues in the CDR3. The germline V gene has CDR1 ENHRY and CDR2 SYGVKD. CDR3 residues: CAIEPGQGANSYGYTF. The CDR3 bases are TGTGCCATCGAACCGGGACAGGGGGCGAATAGCTATGGCTACACCTTC.

This sequence joins TRBV11-1 and TRBJ2-1; 10 positions agree with TRBD2. J gave up 3 bases and V 10 bases, and 6 bases lay outside the gene matches. The CDR3 is 14 amino acids. CDR1 and CDR2 (germline): SGHAT, FQDESV (reference sequence). The CDR3 sequence is CATSLAGVYNEQFF. The CDR3, as DNA: TGTGCCACCAGTCTAGCGGGGGTCTACAATGAGCAGTTCTTC.

Many counts were recorded for this clonotype. V usage is TRBV4-2 and J usage is TRBJ1-2, with 8 bases that match TRBD1. Trimming removed 1 base from V and 8 bases from J; junction bases left unmatched: 6. Germline CDR1 reads LGHNA; CDR2 reads YNFKEQ. This CDR3 contains 14 residues. Here the CDR3 reads CASSQGQGAEGYTF. The CDR3 nucleotides are TGTGCCAGCAGCCAAGGGCAGGGGGCGGAAGGCTACACCTTC.

This chain joins TRBV7-9 and TRBJ2-3; TRBD2 matches at 11 bases. V shed 4 bases, J shed 8 bases, and the junction held 11 bases outside the gene matches. Germline V gene lookup returns CDR1 SEHNR and CDR2 FQNEAQ (reference sequence). CDR3 length equals 16 residues. CDR3 residues: CASSSLSGRDGGTQYF. Here the CDR3 DNA reads TGTGCCAGCAGCTCCCTTAGCGGGAGGGATGGTGGTACGCAGTATTTT.

The chain couples TRBV11-3 to TRBJ1-2; D uncertain. CDR1 is SGHNT, CDR2 YENEEA, per germline. The V and J ends lost 5 bases and 4 bases respectively, with 14 bases between them. The CDR3 spans 14 residues. The CDR3 protein is CASSTDVAFYGYTF. The CDR3 region has the DNA TGTGCCAGCAGCACCGACGTGGCCTTCTATGGCTACACCTTC.

The J gene is TRBJ2-3, the V gene TRBV5-4; 8 positions agree with TRBD1. The CDR3 contains 16 residues. Germline lookup yields CDR1 SGHNT and CDR2 YYREEE (reference sequence). V gave up 1 base and J gave up 8 bases; unmatched junction bases: 12. The chain's CDR3 is CASSLNIGTDRVTQYF. The CDR3 nucleotides are TGTGCCAGCAGCTTGAACATCGGAACGGACAGGGTTACGCAGTATTTT.

This chain links TRBV28 with TRBJ2-5; D is perhaps TRBD2 (6 bases). Trimming pared 2 bases from V and 3 bases from J, leaving 13 bases between. Germline CDR1 reads MDHEN; CDR2 reads SYDVKM. This CDR3 region has 15 residues. In DNA form, the CDR3 reads TGTGCCAGCAGTTTAACAGGAGGGGATAAAGAGACCCAGTACTTC. It is translated as CASSLTGGDKETQYF.

The rearrangement uses TRBV20-1 and TRBJ1-4; tentatively, D is TRBD1 (5 bases). The ends were cut back, 6 bases at V and 4 bases at J, with 18 bases in the middle. The V gene's germline CDR1 is DFQATT and CDR2 SNEGSKA (reference sequence). The CDR3 extends over 15 amino acids. DNA of the CDR3: TGCAGTGCGCCCTCCGCGCGGGGGGGTAATGAAAAACTGTTTTTT. Translation gives CSAPSARGGNEKLFF.

This clonotype was seen at least ten times. The J gene is TRBJ2-4, the V gene TRBV7-3; D perhaps matches TRBD1 (5 bases). CDR3 length equals 14 residues. V lost 5 bases, J lost 8 bases, and 16 bases lay in between. Germline assignment: CDR1 SGHTA and CDR2 FQGTGA. The CDR3 reads CASSPKGGADIQYF. CDR3 nucleotides: TGTGCCAGCAGCCCAAAAGGTGGGGCGGACATTCAGTACTTC.

This chain joins TRBV10-3 and TRBJ2-7, with 8 bases lining up with TRBD1. The V gene end was trimmed by 4 bases and the J gene end by 7 bases; junction bases not matched to a gene: 12. The CDR3 totals 15 residues. Per the germline V gene, CDR1 is ENHRY and CDR2 is SYGVKD. CDR3 protein: CAISGSAGGAGEQYF. The CDR3 DNA sequence: TGTGCCATCAGTGGGTCGGCAGGGGGCGCGGGTGAGCAGTACTTC.

This clonotype was detected many times. CDR3 amino acids: CASSSTGQGYNEQFF. Written as DNA, the CDR3 is TGTGCCAGCAGCTCGACGGGACAGGGTTACAATGAGCAGTTCTTC. The V call is TRBV5-6, the J call TRBJ2-1; 9 nucleotides agree with TRBD1. V shed 3 bases, J shed 4 bases, and the junction held 5 bases outside the gene matches. The CDR3 has 15 amino acids. Germline V gene sequence: CDR1 SGHDT, CDR2 YYEEEE.

The rearrangement links TRBV7-9 to TRBJ1-2; 7 bases agree with TRBD1. J lost 4 bases, V lost 1 base, and 6 bases had no gene match. CDR3 length equals 15 residues. Per the germline V gene, CDR1 is SEHNR and CDR2 is FQNEAQ (reference sequence). The CDR3 DNA is TGTGCCAGCAGCTTAGGAGGGGGACAGATCTATGGCTACACCTTC. It is translated as CASSLGGGQIYGYTF.

The rearrangement uses TRBV12-3 or TRBV12-4 and TRBJ2-3; D gene unclear. V was cut by 6 bases and J by 4 bases, with 8 bases left in between. The CDR3 is 12 residues long. CDR3 residues: CASRKFPDTQYF. CDR3 coding DNA: TGTGCCAGCAGAAAGTTCCCAGATACGCAGTATTTT.

This clonotype was found a few times. The V call is TRBV7-9, the J call TRBJ2-5; D gene uncertain. V lost 5 bases and J lost 2, with 12 bases in between. CDR1 SEHNR and CDR2 FQNEAQ come from the germline V gene (reference sequence). The CDR3 consists of 14 residues. The CDR3 region is CASSQQDGQETQYF. The CDR3 coding sequence is TGTGCCAGCAGCCAACAAGACGGGCAAGAGACCCAGTACTTC.

This clonotype was found many times. V is TRBV4-2 and J is TRBJ2-5; no firm D call. Trimming shortened V by 0 bases and J by 3 bases, and 5 bases separated the two germline ends. Germline CDR1 reads LGHNA; CDR2 reads YNFKEQ. This CDR3 contains 13 residues. CDR3 protein: CASSQDTEETQYF. The DNA for the CDR3 is TGTGCCAGCAGCCAAGATACCGAAGAGACCCAGTACTTC.

The rearrangement joins TRBV20-1 to TRBJ2-5; TRBD2 agrees at 8 bases. V lost 7 bases, J lost 2 bases, and 15 bases stayed unmatched. Germline assignment: CDR1 DFQATT and CDR2 SNEGSKA (reference sequence). The CDR3 spans 16 residues. Written as DNA, the CDR3 is TGCAGTGTCCCGGGACTAGAGAGAGGTGTACAAGAGACCCAGTACTTC. This sequence encodes CSVPGLERGVQETQYF.

This sequence joins TRBV4-2 and TRBJ2-3, with TRBD2 matching 14 bases. The CDR3 length is 18 residues. CDR1 and CDR2 (germline): LGHNA, YNFKEQ. V dropped 4 bases and J dropped 3; count of bases not matched to a gene: 9. The CDR3 DNA follows: TGTGCCAGCAGCCTGACGACTAGCGGGGGGGCCGTGACAGATACGCAGTATTTT. As protein: CASSLTTSGGAVTDTQYF.